One sample yielded the 29 T cell receptor beta chains listed below, sequenced in a study of metastatic and nonmetastatic thyroid tumors. Thyroid surgery was preceded by no treatment in any patient. TCRdb re-called clones from the PCR reads using MiXCR. The profile shows some 20,000 clones, about a quarter of them singletons. Material: tumor tissue. These TCRs come from a female donor with papillary thyroid cancer or a benign thyroid nodule (not recorded which). Some clones in this sample may be carry-over from other donors' samples.

This clone was recorded a few times. Mismatch with germline at one junction end may stem from a read error. The V call is TRBV12-3 or TRBV12-4, the J call TRBJ1-5; D is uncertain. The CDR3 runs 14 residues. The CDR3: CANSRHGDVQPQHF. DNA of the CDR3: TGTGCCAACAGTCGACATGGAGACGTTCAGCCCCAGCATTTT.

The chain carries TRBV5-1 and TRBJ1-4; perhaps TRBD1 as D (5 bases). CDR3 size: 14 residues. V dropped 4 bases and J dropped 7 bases, with 14 bases sitting between them. Germline V gene lookup returns CDR1 SGHRS and CDR2 YFSETQ. The CDR3 coding sequence is TGCGCCAGCAGCGACCCCCAGGGCAGTGAAAAACTGTTTTTT. Residues: CASSDPQGSEKLFF. Drawing the rest from reference TRBV5-1 and TRBJ1-4, the complete variable domain is KAGVTQTPRYLIKTRGQQVTLSCSPISGHRSVSWYQQTPGQGLQFLFEYFSETQRNKGNFPGRFSGRQFSNSRSEMNVSTLELGDSALYLCASSDPQGSEKLFFGSGTQLSVL.

This sequence joins TRBV2 and TRBJ2-7, with 7 bases that match TRBD2. Germline CDR1 is SNHLY and CDR2 is FYNNEI. V trimming: 8 bases; J trimming: 1 base; junction bases outside the gene matches: 14. The CDR3 runs to 16 residues. The CDR3 DNA is TGTGCCAGCTCACCAAGAGGGAGCGGGGAGTCCTACGAGCAGTACTTC. Encoded protein: CASSPRGSGESYEQYF.

This clone was recorded only once. One end of the junction fails to match germline, which may point to a read error. The chain is built from TRBV18 and TRBJ1-6; 7 bases are a match to TRBD1. CDR1 and CDR2 from the germline V gene are KGHSH and LQKENI. The CDR3 has 17 residues. The CDR3 bases are TGTGCCAGCTCACCGGACAGGTATAGATCCTATAATTCACTCCTCCACTTT. Its translation is CASSPDRYRSYNSLLHF. Full variable domain (missing parts from reference TRBV18 and TRBJ1-6): NAGVMQNPRHLVRRRGQEARLRCSPMKGHSHVYWYRQLPEEGLKFMVYLQKENIIDESGMPKERFSAEFPKEGPSILRIQQVVRGDSAAYFCASSPDRYRSYNSLLHFGNGTRLTVT.

The chain has TRBV5-1 and TRBJ2-7; TRBD2 matches at 7 bases. Germline V lookup: CDR1 SGHRS, CDR2 YFSETQ. The CDR3 runs to 14 residues. J was trimmed by 3 bases and V by 7 bases; bases with no gene match: 10. CDR3 bases: TGCGCCAGCTCCTTGGCTAGCGGTTTCTACGAGCAGTACTTC. The encoded protein is CASSLASGFYEQYF.

This chain links TRBV5-1 with TRBJ2-3; D may be TRBD1 (5 bases). Germline loops: CDR1 SGHRS, CDR2 YFSETQ. Trimming left V 1 base short and J 2 bases short, with 11 bases between. This CDR3 is 15 amino acids long. The DNA for the CDR3 is TGCGCCAGCAGCTTGTATGACAGACACACAGATACGCAGTATTTT. Its translation: CASSLYDRHTDTQYF.

This clone was seen repeatedly, ten times or more. The chain is built from TRBV19 and TRBJ2-2; 7 bases are a match to TRBD2. The V gene's germline CDR1 is LNHDA and CDR2 SQIVND (reference sequence). The CDR3 extends over 16 amino acids. The V segment lost 7 bases and the J segment 6 bases; nucleotides outside the gene matches: 14. This CDR3 is CASKYAVAGRAGELFF. The DNA for the CDR3 is TGTGCCAGTAAATATGCCGTGGCAGGGAGGGCCGGGGAGCTGTTTTTT.

This clone has just a few counts. The chain joins TRBV6-1 to TRBJ2-6, with D hard to call. The length of the CDR3 is 16 residues. V dropped 6 bases and J dropped 0 bases, with 12 bases sitting between them. Germline V gene lookup returns CDR1 MNHNS and CDR2 SASEGT. CDR3 loop: CASRRRGSSGANVLTF. The CDR3 DNA is TGTGCCAGCAGACGACGTGGAAGCTCTGGGGCCAACGTCCTGACTTTC.

This clone was detected only once. The chain links TRBV11-2 to TRBJ2-1; D unclear. The V end was cut by 4 bases, the J end by 6 bases, with 19 bases between. The germline CDR1 and CDR2 sequences are SGHAT and FQNNGV. CDR3 length: 16 residues. In DNA, the CDR3 is TGTGCCAGCAGCTCCCGACATATCTACCTAGGCAATGAGCAGTTCTTC. The encoded protein is CASSSRHIYLGNEQFF.

To note about this clone: A read error may be the cause here, since a much bigger clone is one base away. The chain uses TRBV3-1 and TRBJ1-1; tentative D call: TRBD1 (6 bases). Germline V gene lookup returns CDR1 LGHDT and CDR2 YNNKEL (reference sequence). The CDR3 is 15 amino acids. CDR3 amino acids: CASNNQGLAGGEQYF. The CDR3 bases are TGTGCCAGCAACAACCAGGGGCTAGCGGGAGGCGAGCAGTACTTT.

The table lists this clone with a few counts. The chain recombines TRBV27 with TRBJ2-7; 13 nucleotides match TRBD2. Losses at the gene ends were 4 bases for V and 3 bases for J; bases not matched to a gene: 3. The CDR3 has 15 amino acids. Germline-derived CDR1 and CDR2 are MNHEY and SMNVEV (reference sequence). The CDR3 bases are TGTGCCAGCAGTTCCGGGACTAGCGGGAACTACGAGCAGTACTTC. It specifies CASSSGTSGNYEQYF.

There are many counts of this clone. One end of the junction varies from germline; a read error may be responsible. The gene calls are TRBV29-1 and TRBJ1-1; D is perhaps TRBD1 (6 bases). In germline, CDR1 is SQVTM, CDR2 ANQGSEA. This CDR3 comprises 8 residues. This chain's CDR3 is CSVGGGGF. DNA for the CDR3: TGCAGCGTCGGCGGGGGCGGATTT.

In its sample, this clone ranks as medium-sized. Here the CDR3 DNA reads TGTGCCAGCAGTCGGAATCTAGCGGGAGGGTCGAATGAGCAGTTCTTC. It translates to CASSRNLAGGSNEQFF. The chain uses TRBV28 and TRBJ2-1; 12 bases match TRBD2. This CDR3 has 16 amino acids. The germline CDR1 and CDR2 sequences are MDHEN and SYDVKM. The V segment lost 5 bases and the J segment 7 bases; nucleotides outside the gene matches: 9.

The chain uses TRBV3-1 and TRBJ2-7, with D possibly matching TRBD1 (6 bases). Looked up from germline, CDR1 is LGHDT and CDR2 is YNNKEL (reference sequence). CDR3 length: 17 amino acids. The V and J ends lost 6 bases and 2 bases respectively, with 23 bases between them. This CDR3 reads CASSSTPGHNSTYEQYF. CDR3 bases: TGTGCCAGCAGTTCCACACCGGGACATAATAGTACCTACGAGCAGTACTTC.

At least ten counts were recorded for this clone. The chain employs TRBV9 and TRBJ2-1; no clear D gene. The germline V and J ends were trimmed by 7 bases and 4 bases, with 12 bases remaining between them. Germline lookup yields CDR1 SGDLS and CDR2 YYNGEE. This CDR3 contains 13 residues. In nucleotides, the CDR3 is TGTGCCAGCTCCGGGCCTCTATACAATGAGCAGTTCTTC. Translation: CASSGPLYNEQFF.

Ten or more counts support this clone. The rearrangement links TRBV20-1 to TRBJ1-1; D remains unclear. The CDR3 sequence is 12 residues long. Trimming took off 5 bases at V and 1 base at J, with 8 bases between the two ends. Germline V gene data show CDR1 as DFQATT and CDR2 as SNEGSKA (reference sequence). The CDR3 protein is CSAVRSNTEAFF. The DNA for the CDR3 is TGCAGTGCTGTCAGGTCGAACACTGAAGCTTTCTTT.

This clone appeared a few times. The chain has TRBV6-2 or TRBV6-3 and TRBJ2-5, with D tentatively TRBD1 (5 bases). The CDR3 is 13 amino acids. V lost 7 bases and J lost 3, with 12 bases in between. Germline-derived CDR1 and CDR2 are MNHEY and SVGEGT. In DNA, the CDR3 is TGTGCCAGCAAAAAACAGGTGGAAGAGACCCAGTACTTC. Translating it yields CASKKQVEETQYF.

This clone was recorded at least ten times. The rearrangement joins TRBV20-1 to TRBJ2-5; 10 positions agree with TRBD2. Germline values: CDR1 DFQATT, CDR2 SNEGSKA (reference sequence). The J segment lost 3 bases and the V segment lost 1 base, leaving 5 bases of the junction unmatched. The CDR3 loop spans 15 amino acids. CDR3 sequence: CSARGPLAGEETQYF. CDR3 in DNA: TGCAGTGCTAGAGGTCCGCTAGCGGGAGAAGAGACCCAGTACTTC.

This clone appeared a few times. The chain joins TRBV6-4 to TRBJ2-5, with D unclear. Germline V gene lookup returns CDR1 MRHNA and CDR2 SNTAGT. The CDR3 is 12 amino acids. V lost 7 bases, J lost 5 bases, and 11 bases lay in between. CDR3 sequence (DNA): TGTGCCAGCACTGTCAGAGCTGAGACCCAGTACTTC. This gives the protein CASTVRAETQYF.

The chain carries TRBV20-1 and TRBJ1-1; 10 positions match TRBD1. The V gene end was trimmed by 0 bases and the J gene end by 9 bases; junction bases not matched to a gene: 10. CDR1 and CDR2 (germline): DFQATT, SNEGSKA (reference sequence). This CDR3 comprises 15 residues. This chain's CDR3 is CSAREEGTGVVKAFF. The CDR3 coding sequence is TGCAGTGCTAGAGAGGAGGGGACAGGGGTGGTTAAAGCTTTCTTT.

This clone is categorized as medium-sized. The DNA for the CDR3 is TGTGCCAGCAGTCCGCTATCTGGGCCCAACGAGCAGTACTTC. The encoded protein is CASSPLSGPNEQYF. The chain employs TRBV12-3 or TRBV12-4 and TRBJ2-7; D is unresolved. The CDR3 extends over 14 amino acids. V gave up 5 bases and J gave up 5 bases, with 16 bases separating them.

Points on this clone: One end of the junction does not line up with germline, which may come from a read error. DNA of the CDR3: TGTGCCAGCAGTTCGTCCTCTAGTTCAGATACCCAGCACTTC. It codes for CASSSSSSSDTQHF. The genes are TRBV27 and TRBJ2-5; D is unresolved. CDR3 length: 14 amino acids. CDR1 MNHEY and CDR2 SMNVEV come from the germline V gene (reference sequence).

This clone was counted many times. The chain has TRBV20-1 and TRBJ2-1; 7 bases align to TRBD2. The J segment lost 4 bases and the V segment lost 5 bases, leaving 5 bases of the junction unmatched. The CDR3 totals 13 residues. Looked up from germline, CDR1 is DFQATT and CDR2 is SNEGSKA (reference sequence). CDR3 amino acids: CSAPRGGYNEQFF. In DNA, the CDR3 is TGCAGTGCTCCTAGGGGAGGGTACAATGAGCAGTTCTTC.

The chain couples TRBV5-8 to TRBJ1-4, with a possible D match to TRBD1 (6 bases). The CDR3 length is 15 residues. The V gene lost 4 bases and the J gene lost 6 bases, with 16 bases spanning the gap. Per germline, CDR1 SGHTS and CDR2 YDEGEE. The CDR3 sequence is CASSQHPGVYEKLFF. Written as DNA, the CDR3 is TGTGCCAGCAGCCAACACCCAGGGGTATATGAAAAACTGTTTTTT.

This clone appeared many times. The CDR3 DNA sequence: TGTGCCAGCAGCTCGGGACAGGGTCAAGAGACCCAGTACTTC. This encodes CASSSGQGQETQYF. The chain links TRBV5-4 to TRBJ2-5, with 9 bases aligning to TRBD1. The ends lost 3 bases at V and 2 bases at J; junction bases unmatched: 2. CDR3 length: 14 residues. Germline V gives CDR1 SGHNT, CDR2 YYREEE (reference sequence).

In this sample, this clone turned up many times. The chain has TRBV7-8 and TRBJ1-6; D unresolved. Germline CDR1 is SGHVS and CDR2 is FQNEAQ. This CDR3 region has 13 residues. Trimming took 5 bases from V and 9 from J, leaving 11 bases between them. CDR3 sequence: CASSDPLPSPLHF. CDR3 sequence (DNA): TGTGCCAGCAGCGACCCTCTCCCTTCACCCCTCCACTTT.

The chain links TRBV5-1 to TRBJ1-1, with D perhaps matching TRBD1 (5 bases). Trimming took off 0 bases at V and 8 bases at J, with 14 bases between the two ends. CDR3 length: 14 amino acids. The germline CDR1 and CDR2 sequences are SGHRS and YFSETQ. The CDR3 loop is CASSLGGDGREAFF. DNA of the CDR3: TGCGCCAGCAGCTTGGGTGGGGACGGCCGAGAAGCTTTCTTT.

In its sample, this clone was seen a few times. Written as DNA, the CDR3 is TGTGCCAGCGGAGCCTTCTCCTACGAGCAGTACTTC. Its translation: CASGAFSYEQYF. The chain links TRBV6-1 to TRBJ2-7, with D hard to call. The germline CDR1 and CDR2 sequences are MNHNS and SASEGT. Trimming cost V 8 bases and J 0 bases, with 8 bases left between them. The CDR3 loop spans 12 amino acids.

In this sample, this clone is medium-sized. The CDR3 sequence is CASSPSGRAGSEQFF. The DNA of the CDR3 is TGTGCCAGCAGCCCAAGCGGGAGGGCCGGGAGTGAGCAGTTCTTC. The chain combines TRBV12-3 or TRBV12-4 with TRBJ2-1, with 10 bases matching TRBD2. This CDR3 is 15 amino acids long. Germline trimming cut 6 bases from V and 9 bases from J; bases unmatched to any gene: 11.